Listed here are 28 T cell receptor beta chains from one sample, sequenced in a study of blood T cell repertoires in COVID-19. Sequencing used immunoSEQ multiplex PCR; TCRdb keeps in-frame clones, though not all of them. This repertoire shows about 270,000 clones, approximately 91% found once; its top ten account for around 0.9%. Sequencing was done on a sample of PBMCs or T cells enriched from blood (not recorded which). These receptors came from a woman aged 25-40 years who had recovered from COVID-19.

As DNA, the CDR3 is TGTGCCAGCAGAGGAGTGCCCTGGGGCACAGATACGCAGTATTTT. Translating it yields CASRGVPWGTDTQYF. This chain joins TRBV6-5 and TRBJ2-3; no firm D call. V was shortened by 6 bases and J by 1 base, with 14 bases between the two germline ends. The CDR3 is 15 amino acids. The germline V gene encodes CDR1 MNHEY and CDR2 SVGAGI.

The chain couples TRBV7-3 to TRBJ2-3; TRBD2 aligns across 8 bases. The V segment lost 5 bases and the J segment 6 bases; nucleotides outside the gene matches: 13. Per germline, CDR1 SGHTA and CDR2 FQGTGA. The CDR3 contains 16 residues. The CDR3 nucleotides read TGTGCCAGCAGCGCCCAACCTCCGGGACTAGGGGATACGCAGTATTTT. This gives the protein CASSAQPPGLGDTQYF.

The chain employs TRBV5-4 and TRBJ2-3; 9 nucleotides align to TRBD2. Germline V gene lookup returns CDR1 SGHNT and CDR2 YYREEE (reference sequence). This CDR3 region has 16 residues. J lost 3 bases, V lost 5 bases, and 10 bases had no gene match. The CDR3 loop reads CASRVAGEKGTDTQYF. Written as DNA, the CDR3 is TGTGCCAGCAGGGTAGCGGGAGAAAAGGGAACAGATACGCAGTATTTT.

This chain links TRBV7-3 with TRBJ2-3; D perhaps matches TRBD1 (6 bases). The CDR3 has 15 residues. Trimming left V 0 bases short and J 3 bases short, with 10 bases between. Germline-derived CDR1 and CDR2 are SGHTA and FQGTGA. The CDR3 DNA reads TGTGCCAGCAGCTTAACGGGGGCGAGGACAGATACGCAGTATTTT. Its protein is CASSLTGARTDTQYF. The complete variable domain, with remaining parts taken from reference TRBV7-3 and TRBJ2-3, reads GAGVSQTPSNKVTEKGKYVELRCDPISGHTALYWYRQSLGQGPEFLIYFQGTGAADDSGLPNDRFFAVRPEGSVSTLKIQRTERGDSAVYLCASSLTGARTDTQYFGPGTRLTVL.

The CDR3 sequence is CASSEGAANSYEQYF. For the CDR3, the DNA is TGTGCCAGCAGTGAAGGGGCAGCAAACTCCTACGAGCAGTACTTC. This chain joins TRBV6-1 and TRBJ2-7, with D unresolved. This CDR3 is built from 15 residues. The germline V gene has CDR1 MNHNS and CDR2 SASEGT. V lost 1 base and J lost 0, with 10 bases in between.

This chain connects TRBV4-1 to TRBJ1-1; possibly TRBD1 for D (5 bases). Germline CDR1 MGHRA, CDR2 YSYEKL. The CDR3 extends over 14 amino acids. Trimming left V 0 bases short and J 4 bases short, with 9 bases between. The CDR3 spells CASSQDRVGTEAFF. CDR3 nucleotides: TGCGCCAGCAGCCAAGACAGGGTAGGCACTGAAGCTTTCTTT.

This clone has only a few counts. The rearrangement joins TRBV11-3 to TRBJ1-2, with 9 nucleotides matching TRBD1. Germline V gene data show CDR1 as SGHNT and CDR2 as YENEEA. Trimming removed 2 bases from V and 8 bases from J; junction bases left unmatched: 6. This CDR3 spans 14 amino acids. The CDR3 here is CASSLTGGAEGYTF. The CDR3, as DNA: TGTGCCAGCAGCTTAACAGGGGGCGCGGAGGGCTACACCTTC.

The chain uses TRBV29-1 and TRBJ1-2, with 7 bases fitting TRBD1. J lost 5 bases, V lost 6 bases, and 12 bases had no gene match. Germline CDR1 SQVTM, CDR2 ANQGSEA. The CDR3 is 14 residues long. The CDR3 here is CSVVSGTVGYGYTF. CDR3 bases: TGCAGCGTCGTCTCCGGGACAGTGGGATATGGCTACACCTTC.

V gene TRBV29-1 combines with J gene TRBJ2-2; 11 nucleotides match TRBD2. The trim removed 4 bases at V and 3 bases at J, leaving 10 bases unmatched. The germline gives CDR1 SQVTM, CDR2 ANQGSEA. CDR3 length: 17 residues. The CDR3 coding sequence is TGCAGCGTTGTCAGTAGCGGGAGGGCCCTCGACACCGGGGAGCTGTTTTTT. Translating gives CSVVSSGRALDTGELFF.

The chain employs TRBV20-1 and TRBJ1-6; possibly TRBD1 for D (6 bases). V shed 3 bases and J shed 10 bases, with 16 bases lying between them. This CDR3 has 14 amino acids. The germline V gene has CDR1 DFQATT and CDR2 SNEGSKA (reference sequence). Here the CDR3 DNA reads TGCAGTGCTAGTACAGGGCCAGTAGGATCACCCCTCCACTTT. Translating gives CSASTGPVGSPLHF.

The CDR3 DNA reads as TGCGCCAGCAGCGGACGGACAGGGGGGAAGGATGAAAAACTGTTTTTT. Its protein is CASSGRTGGKDEKLFF. The chain combines TRBV5-1 with TRBJ1-4; 10 bases are shared with TRBD1. V was pared by 4 bases and J by 6 bases, with 9 bases of the junction left unmatched. The CDR3 is 16 amino acids. CDR1 and CDR2 from the germline V gene are SGHRS and YFSETQ.

The chain uses TRBV27 and TRBJ2-3; 9 nucleotides match TRBD1. After removal of 6 bases from V and 2 bases from J, the junction contained 12 bases not matched to a gene. Germline CDR1 MNHEY, CDR2 SMNVEV (reference sequence). CDR3 size: 17 residues. CDR3 sequence: CASSLGWGQGVTDTQYF. The DNA for the CDR3 is TGTGCCAGCAGCCTGGGTTGGGGACAGGGTGTCACAGATACGCAGTATTTT.

The chain couples TRBV9 to TRBJ2-5; TRBD1 matches at 7 bases. V lost 8 bases and J lost 4; bases outside the gene matches: 11. This CDR3 spans 14 amino acids. In germline, CDR1 is SGDLS, CDR2 YYNGEE. CDR3 bases: TGTGCCAGACGATTCAGGGGGAGTAGAGAGACCCAGTACTTC. Translated: CARRFRGSRETQYF.

The gene calls are TRBV19 and TRBJ2-2, with D possibly TRBD2 on 7 matching bases. V lost 4 bases, J lost 6 bases, and 21 bases lay in between. The CDR3 runs 17 residues. The germline CDR1 and CDR2 sequences are LNHDA and SQIVND (reference sequence). The CDR3, as DNA: TGTGCCAGTAGTACAGAGGTCACCCGAGGGGGGGCCGGGGAGCTGTTTTTT. Residues: CASSTEVTRGGAGELFF.

This sequence joins TRBV28 and TRBJ2-7; the match to TRBD2 covers 10 bases. The V gene's germline CDR1 is MDHEN and CDR2 SYDVKM. The CDR3 extends over 14 amino acids. Losses at the gene ends were 9 bases for V and 5 bases for J; bases not matched to a gene: 10. The CDR3 reads CASTAGTSDDEQYF. CDR3 coding DNA: TGTGCCAGTACCGCCGGGACTAGCGACGACGAGCAGTACTTC.

The chain links TRBV6-5 to TRBJ2-2; D remains unclear. Germline loops: CDR1 MNHEY, CDR2 SVGAGI. Trimming shortened V by 5 bases and J by 1 base, and 8 bases separated the two germline ends. The CDR3 is made up of 14 amino acids. CDR3 nucleotide sequence: TGTGCCAGCAGTCTAAGTGGGAACACCGGGGAGCTGTTTTTT. Its translation is CASSLSGNTGELFF.

The chain employs TRBV9 and TRBJ1-6; TRBD1 is a possible D gene (5 bases). The V gene lost 8 bases and the J gene lost 11 bases, with 14 bases spanning the gap. Germline CDR1 is SGDLS and CDR2 is YYNGEE. The CDR3 has 12 amino acids. CDR3 in DNA: TGTGCCAGTTCCAGTGGGGGGGCACCCCTCCACTTT. Protein product: CASSSGGAPLHF.

The chain has TRBV11-2 and TRBJ2-1; D may be TRBD1 (6 bases). Per germline, CDR1 SGHAT and CDR2 FQNNGV. Between the trimmed V and J ends, which lost 0 bases and 2 bases, there was a span of 11 bases. This CDR3 is built from 16 residues. CDR3 sequence (DNA): TGTGCCAGCAGCTTAGAGAGATCAGGGGCCTACAATGAGCAGTTCTTC. Translating it yields CASSLERSGAYNEQFF.

This chain uses TRBV27 with TRBJ1-5; D gene ambiguous. Germline lookup yields CDR1 MNHEY and CDR2 SMNVEV (reference sequence). V lost 2 bases and J lost 3, with 11 bases in between. The CDR3 sequence is 15 residues long. CDR3 residues: CASSLGAGPNQPQHF. CDR3 nucleotide sequence: TGTGCCAGCAGTTTAGGCGCGGGCCCCAATCAGCCCCAGCATTTT.

About this clone: The junction and the germline gene differ at one end; a read error may be behind it. This chain joins TRBV7-7 and TRBJ2-5; 7 positions match TRBD1. Germline lookup yields CDR1 SSHAT and CDR2 FNYEAQ (reference sequence). The CDR3 is 15 residues long. Here the CDR3 reads CASSPRPGTEETQYF. The CDR3 nucleotides read TGTGCTAGCAGCCCAAGACCCGGGACAGAAGAGACCCAGTACTTC.

The chain employs TRBV27 and TRBJ1-1, with a weak D call TRBD1 (6 bases). Deletions cut 8 bases from V and 4 bases from J, with 11 bases between. The CDR3 loop spans 12 amino acids. CDR1 is MNHEY and CDR2 is SMNVEV in the germline V gene (reference sequence). The CDR3 protein is CASRAGATEAFF. Written as DNA, the CDR3 is TGTGCCAGCCGCGCAGGGGCCACTGAAGCTTTCTTT.

This CDR3 reads CASSLSPLAGGYQETQYF. The DNA of the CDR3 is TGTGCCAGCAGTTTATCCCCCCTAGCGGGGGGGTACCAAGAGACCCAGTACTTC. The chain has TRBV28 and TRBJ2-5, with TRBD2 matching over 12 bases. J lost 0 bases, V lost 1 base, and 6 bases had no gene match. Germline V gene sequence: CDR1 MDHEN, CDR2 SYDVKM. This CDR3 comprises 18 residues.

This clone has just one count. The V call is TRBV19, the J call TRBJ2-1; D may be TRBD2 (6 bases). The CDR3 length is 13 residues. V was pared by 7 bases and J by 10 bases, with 17 bases between. In germline, CDR1 is LNHDA, CDR2 SQIVND (reference sequence). Here the CDR3 reads CASTIGGTGEQFF. DNA for the CDR3: TGTGCCAGTACAATTGGAGGGACGGGGGAGCAGTTCTTC. The full variable domain, with the rest looked up from reference TRBV19 and TRBJ2-1, is DGGITQSPKYLFRKEGQNVTLSCEQNLNHDAMYWYRQDPGQGLRLIYYSQIVNDFQKGDIAEGYSVSREKKESFPLTVTSAQKNPTAFYLCASTIGGTGEQFFGPGTRLTVL.

The genes are TRBV28 and TRBJ2-7; D is possibly TRBD2 (5 bases). Germline loops: CDR1 MDHEN, CDR2 SYDVKM. The germline V and J ends were trimmed by 8 bases and 7 bases, with 24 bases remaining between them. The CDR3 consists of 15 residues. This CDR3 reads CASPPPGSFPEEQYF. CDR3 sequence (DNA): TGTGCCAGCCCACCTCCGGGATCCTTCCCAGAGGAGCAGTACTTC.

The V call is TRBV10-3, the J call TRBJ2-1; tentative D call: TRBD2 (5 bases). Deletions cut 0 bases from V and 4 bases from J, with 13 bases between. This CDR3 contains 16 residues. CDR1 and CDR2 from the germline V gene are ENHRY and SYGVKD. The CDR3 loop is CAISESRDRVYNEQFF. The CDR3 bases are TGTGCCATCAGTGAGTCCCGGGATCGGGTTTACAATGAGCAGTTCTTC.

The chain has TRBV28 and TRBJ1-3; D is uncertain. V dropped 7 bases and J dropped 9 bases, with 16 bases sitting between them. Germline V lookup: CDR1 MDHEN, CDR2 SYDVKM. The CDR3 consists of 13 residues. This CDR3 reads CASNSITTGTIYF. CDR3 nucleotide sequence: TGTGCCAGCAATTCTATAACGACGGGCACCATATATTTT.

The CDR3, as DNA: TGTGCCAGCAGCGGACTAGCGGGGGGGCAGGGTGAGCAGTTCTTC. Its translation is CASSGLAGGQGEQFF. The V call is TRBV7-6, the J call TRBJ2-1; TRBD2 aligns across 15 bases. This CDR3 has 15 amino acids. Germline V lookup: CDR1 SGHVS, CDR2 FNYEAQ. Germline trimming cut 5 bases from V and 9 bases from J; bases unmatched to any gene: 5.

The chain recombines TRBV24-1 with TRBJ1-2; no definite D call. V was trimmed by 9 bases and J by 2 bases, leaving 9 bases between them. The CDR3 contains 12 residues. Germline values: CDR1 KGHDR, CDR2 SFDVKD. Here the CDR3 DNA reads TGTGCCACCGTGAAGCACAACTATGGCTACACCTTC. Its protein product is CATVKHNYGYTF.